This T cell receptor (beta chain) was sequenced in a study of cytomegalovirus exposure and HLA in healthy donors. These donors, healthy bone marrow donors, were studied. Whole-study results and caveats: DRB1 had the most TCR associations and HLA-C the fewest, a later analysis found, with rates varying by HLA locus.

The V gene lost 6 bases and the J gene lost 8 bases, with 16 bases spanning the gap. The CDR3 has 13 residues. The germline V gene has CDR1 SGHAT and CDR2 FQNNGV. PCR employed 60 Vbeta and 13 Jbeta primers. Original analysis: Approximately 11 million shared chains were among the roughly 80 million unique TCR beta chains that a later analysis counted. Some clones are missing from TCRdb's copy, which holds only in-frame ones; the method was immunoSEQ multiplex PCR. V and J calls and clone size are those listed in that table; D and trimming were worked out from the DNA. The repertoire has some 190,000 clones, roughly four fifths of them found once; the top ten carry 1.5% to 2%. Comment on this clone: Its antigen remains unknown.

The chain uses TRBV11-2 and TRBJ1-2, with D possibly being TRBD1 (5 bases). The material sequenced was PBMCs. This clonotype was sampled from a man between 18 and 29 years old in good health and CMV-seronegative. The CDR3 DNA follows: TGTGCCAGCAGTTCTGGGGGGTCAGGAGGCTACACCTTC. The encoded protein is CASSSGGSGGYTF.